This T cell receptor (beta chain) is drawn from a study of blood T cell repertoires in COVID-19. Study context: Acute-phase and convalescent COVID-19 samples originated in the United States, Italy and Spain.

This CDR3 comprises 12 residues. Germline loops: CDR1 MDHEN, CDR2 SYDVKM. V lost 2 bases and J lost 6, with 5 bases in between. Clones were read by immunoSEQ multiplex PCR, and TCRdb kept only the in-frame ones, dropping some. In the table there are approximately 260,000 clones, around 90% of which are singletons. The source material was peripheral blood. V and J are TRBV28 and TRBJ2-1, with unresolved D. The sequence came from a man aged 55 to 70 who had recovered from COVID-19. The CDR3 DNA reads TGTGCCAGCAGTTTACTCCCCAATGAGCAGTTCTTC. Translation gives CASSLLPNEQFF.